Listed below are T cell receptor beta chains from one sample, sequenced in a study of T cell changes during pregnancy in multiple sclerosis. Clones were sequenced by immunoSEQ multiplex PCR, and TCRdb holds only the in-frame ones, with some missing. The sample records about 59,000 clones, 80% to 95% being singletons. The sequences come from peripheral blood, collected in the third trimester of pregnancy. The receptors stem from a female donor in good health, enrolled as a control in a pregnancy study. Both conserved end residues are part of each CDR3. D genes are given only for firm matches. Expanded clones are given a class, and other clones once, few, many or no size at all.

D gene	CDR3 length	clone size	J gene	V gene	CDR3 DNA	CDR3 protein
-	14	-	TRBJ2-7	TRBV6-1	TGTGCCAGCAGTGAAAAGTTACAGGGCTACGAGCAGTACTTC	CASSEKLQGYEQYF
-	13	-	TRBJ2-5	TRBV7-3	TGTGCCAGCAGCATCTCGTCGGGGGAGACCCAGTACTTC	CASSISSGETQYF
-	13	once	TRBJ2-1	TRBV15	TGTGCCACCAAAACTCTCTCCTACAATGAGCAGTTCTTC	CATKTLSYNEQFF
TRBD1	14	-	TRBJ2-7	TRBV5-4	TGTGCCAGCAGCAGCCCCGGGACAGGCTACGAGCAGTACTTC	CASSSPGTGYEQYF
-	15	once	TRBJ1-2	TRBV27	TGTGCCAGCAGTCCCCAGGGCAGGGGAATAAATGGCTACACCTTC	CASSPQGRGINGYTF
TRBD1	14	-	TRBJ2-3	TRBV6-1	TGTGCCAGCAGTGATCAGACAGGGGCAGATACGCAGTATTTT	CASSDQTGADTQYF
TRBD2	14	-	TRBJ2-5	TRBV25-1	TGTGCCAGCCAAACTAGCGGGTCGGTGGAGACCCAGTACTTC	CASQTSGSVETQYF
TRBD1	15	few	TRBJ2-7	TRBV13	TGTGCCAGCAGCTTAGGCGGGACAGGGAGGAACGAGCAGTACTTC	CASSLGGTGRNEQYF
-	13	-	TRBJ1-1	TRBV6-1	TGTGCCAGCAATACAGCTATGAACACTGAAGCTTTCTTT	CASNTAMNTEAFF
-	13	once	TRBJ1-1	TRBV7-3	TGTGCCAGCAGCCGCGGGACTTACACTGAAGCTTTCTTT	CASSRGTYTEAFF
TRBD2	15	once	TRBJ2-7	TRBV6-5	TGTGCCAGCAGTTTCGCCGGGACTAGCGGTTACGAGCAGTACTTC	CASSFAGTSGYEQYF
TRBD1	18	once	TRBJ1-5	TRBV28	TGTGCCAGCAGTTTCCCTGGACAGGGAGGATATAGCAATCAGCCCCAGCATTTT	CASSFPGQGGYSNQPQHF
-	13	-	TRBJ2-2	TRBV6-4	TGTGCCAGCAGTGACCGGGAGTCCGGGGAGCTGTTTTTT	CASSDRESGELFF
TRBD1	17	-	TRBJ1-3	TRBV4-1	TGCGCCAGCAGCCATCCTCCGGGACAGGGAACTGGAAACACCATATATTTT	CASSHPPGQGTGNTIYF
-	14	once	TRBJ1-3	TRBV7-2	TGTGCCAGCAGCATGGGGCCTCGCGGAAACACCATATATTTT	CASSMGPRGNTIYF
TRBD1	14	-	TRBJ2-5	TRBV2	TGTGCCAGCACTCACCGGGACAGGGGAGAGACCCAGTACTTC	CASTHRDRGETQYF
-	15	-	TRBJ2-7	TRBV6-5	TGTGCCAGCAGTTACTCGTGGGCGGGATCCTACGAGCAGTACTTC	CASSYSWAGSYEQYF
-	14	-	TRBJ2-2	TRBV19	TGTGCCAGTATGGGGGGGCTTAACACCGGGGAGCTGTTTTTT	CASMGGLNTGELFF
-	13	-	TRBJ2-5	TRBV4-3	TGCGCCAGCAGCCCTTGGGAGAGGGAGACCCAGTACTTC	CASSPWERETQYF
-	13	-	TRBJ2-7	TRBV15	TGTGCCACCGCGGCCCAGGGCCTCTACGAGCAGTACTTC	CATAAQGLYEQYF
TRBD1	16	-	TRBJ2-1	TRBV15	TGTGCCACCAGCAGGGCCGGGACAGGGGACTACAATGAGCAGTTCTTC	CATSRAGTGDYNEQFF
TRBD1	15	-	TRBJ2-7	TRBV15	TGTGCCACCAGCACCCGGACAGGGGCGACGGGGGAGCAGTACTTC	CATSTRTGATGEQYF
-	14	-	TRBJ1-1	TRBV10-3	TGTGCCATCAGTGAGGCGGGAATGAACACTGAAGCTTTCTTT	CAISEAGMNTEAFF
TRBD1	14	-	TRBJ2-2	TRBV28	TGTGCCAGCAGGGGGACAGAAAACACCGGGGAGCTGTTTTTT	CASRGTENTGELFF
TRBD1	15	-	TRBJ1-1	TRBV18	TGTGCCAGCTCAACCAGGGGGCCGCCTGACACTGAAGCTTTCTTT	CASSTRGPPDTEAFF
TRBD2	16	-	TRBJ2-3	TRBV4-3	TGCGCCAGCAGCCAACGACTAGCGGAGTACACAGATACGCAGTATTTT	CASSQRLAEYTDTQYF
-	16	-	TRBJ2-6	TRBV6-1	TGTGCCAGCAGTGCCAAGACTGTCGCTGGGGCCAACGTCCTGACTTTC	CASSAKTVAGANVLTF
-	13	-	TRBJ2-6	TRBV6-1	TGTGCCAGCAGAGAGGGATCGGGCAACGTCCTGACTTTC	CASREGSGNVLTF
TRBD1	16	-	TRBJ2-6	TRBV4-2	TGTGCCAGCAGCCAGACAGGGGGCTCTGGGGCCAACGTCCTGACTTTC	CASSQTGGSGANVLTF
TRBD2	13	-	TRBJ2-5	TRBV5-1	TGCGCGTCCCAGCGGGGGGATCAAGAGACCCAGTACTTC	CASQRGDQETQYF
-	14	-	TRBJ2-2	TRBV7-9	TGTGCCAGCAGCCTCCGGACAGACACCGGGGAGCTGTTTTTT	CASSLRTDTGELFF
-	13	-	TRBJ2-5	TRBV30	TGTGCCTGGAGTGTTCTGCAGTCCGAGACCCAGTACTTC	CAWSVLQSETQYF
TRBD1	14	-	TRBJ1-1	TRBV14	TGTGCCAGCAGCCTCTATACAGGGGCCACTGAAGCTTTCTTT	CASSLYTGATEAFF
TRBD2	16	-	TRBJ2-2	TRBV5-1	TGCGCCAGCAGCTTACTAGCGGGGGTGAACACCGGGGAGCTGTTTTTT	CASSLLAGVNTGELFF
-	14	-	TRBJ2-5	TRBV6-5	TGTGCCAGCAGACCAAACAGGGGGGGAGAGACCCAGTACTTC	CASRPNRGGETQYF
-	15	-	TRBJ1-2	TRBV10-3	TGTGCCATCAGTGAGTCACGGGAAGCTAACTATGGCTACACCTTC	CAISESREANYGYTF